This TCR beta chain was retrieved from a study of blood T cell repertoires in COVID-19. Overall study: The samples span acute and convalescent COVID-19 from the United States, Italy and Spain.

Participants came from roughly 23 US areas, aged roughly 18 to 90 years. Clinical history as reported by participants underpinned cohort assignment. The germline V gene encodes CDR1 SGDLS and CDR2 YYNGEE. Between the trimmed V and J ends, which lost 2 bases and 3 bases, there was a span of 4 bases. This CDR3 contains 12 residues. This clone appeared once. Original processing notes: Nucleated cell counts were estimated from reference gene primer amplification. Profiling relied on immunoSEQ multiplex PCR, and the TCRdb table lists in-frame clones only, not all of them. From that table come the V and J calls and clone size; the DNA was used to work out D and trimming. The sample carries about 190,000 clones, about 82% recorded once.

The sample comprised PBMCs or T cells enriched from blood (not recorded which). This TCR was recovered from a middle-aged man with acute COVID-19. This sequence joins TRBV9 and TRBJ2-3; no clear D. CDR3: CASSVATDTQYF. The CDR3 DNA follows: TGTGCCAGCAGCGTTGCGACAGATACGCAGTATTTT.